This T cell receptor beta chain was sequenced for a study of beta chain features in type 1 diabetes. Study results and caveats: There was a moderate but significant shortening of TCRB CDR3s in all four CD4+ subsets of Type 1 diabetes patients. More deletions and fewer insertions at VDJ junctions were seen in type 1 diabetes patients.

This clone was recorded a few times. No antigen is known for it. The authors reverse transcribed all of the isolated RNA, so sequencing captured expressed TCRB transcripts. Generated by immunoSEQ multiplex PCR, the TCRdb table keeps only in-frame clones and is missing some. The sample holds a few hundred thousand clones, 10% to 15% seen once. This CDR3 contains 15 residues. In germline, CDR1 is SGHNT, CDR2 YYREEE (reference sequence). Trimming took off 3 bases at V and 2 bases at J, with 11 bases between the two ends. The V gene is TRBV5-4, the J gene TRBJ1-4; maybe TRBD1 (6 bases). Sequenced material: naive CD4+ T cells from blood. The receptor comes from a woman aged 18-35 years with type 1 diabetes. The CDR3 coding sequence is TGTGCCAGCAGCTCCGGGGGGCCGACTAATGAAAAACTGTTTTTT. Its protein is CASSSGGPTNEKLFF.